This T cell receptor beta chain was sequenced for a study of T cell repertoires in cytomegalovirus infection. Background on the study: Signatures in public TCR beta sequences pointed to both CMV infection and matching HLA type. Study findings and constraints: Summed frequency of shared TCR beta families picked out CMV carriers who also had the relevant HLA.

CDR1 and CDR2 from the germline V gene are SNHLY and FYNNEI. V lost 9 bases and J lost 0, with 18 bases in between. The CDR3 is 16 residues long. MiXCR, applied by TCRdb to the reads, yields one record per CDR3 protein. The sample shows roughly 760,000 distinct CDR3 sequences, roughly a third of them seen only once. Turning to this clonotype: Its antigen is currently unknown.

Sequencing was performed on PBMCs. The receptor was isolated from a human donor in good health (CMV status not recorded). Some clones in this sample may be carry-over from other donors' samples. The chain uses TRBV2 and TRBJ2-1, with a possible D match to TRBD1 (5 bases). The CDR3 nucleotides read TGTGCCAGAGGGGAAAGCCCTGGCTTCTCCTACAATGAGCAGTTCTTC. Its protein product is CARGESPGFSYNEQFF.